This T cell receptor (beta chain) was documented in a study of T cell responses to AZD1222 COVID-19 vaccine. The study, taken as a whole, reports: Vaccine-associated CD4 TCRs ranged over spike, dominating at 160-218 and 743-854. White British ancestry dominated among donors, who included more females, and clonal diversity was possibly underestimated. Two AZD1222 doses significantly raised spike-specific TCR breadth and depth over controls.

This CDR3 contains 15 residues. Germline V gene lookup returns CDR1 SEHNR and CDR2 FQNEAQ (reference sequence). Trimming took 2 bases from V and 9 from J, leaving 14 bases between them. About this clone: Its antigen is not known.

The data were produced by immunoSEQ multiplex PCR, yet TCRdb's version contains in-frame clones alone and is incomplete. Seen here are about 100,000 clones, about 82% observed once, and the top ten hold less than 3.5%. The receptor was derived from an adult in good health. Material: peripheral blood, obtained on day 0 of AZD1222 vaccination. This rearrangement joins TRBV7-9 to TRBJ1-6, with a weak D call TRBD1 (5 bases). The CDR3, as DNA: TGTGCCAGCAGCTTAAATGCCATGGGGGGTTCACCCCTCCACTTT. It yields the protein CASSLNAMGGSPLHF.